These T cell receptor beta chains were read from a single sample in a study of T cell responses to AZD1222 COVID-19 vaccine. Assay used: immunoSEQ multiplex PCR; TCRdb lists only in-frame clones, some missing. The top ten hold roughly 18% of the sample, which has 90,000 to 150,000 clones, about 86% seen once. The sample here was peripheral blood, taken 28 days after the second AZD1222 dose. The source of these receptors is an adult who received the AZD1222 COVID-19 vaccine. The CDR3 runs from the conserved cysteine through the conserved F or W. Each record gives: D gene, J gene, clone size, V gene, CDR3 protein, CDR3 DNA. A D gene is named only where the DNA matches it firmly. Only some rows state a clone size, as once, few, many or a class for expanded clones.

NA TRBJ1-1 NA TRBV7-2 CASSLVFMNTEAFF TGTGCCAGCAGCTTAGTCTTTATGAACACTGAAGCTTTCTTT
NA TRBJ1-2 NA TRBV5-1 CASSLALGFQDYGYTF TGCGCCAGCAGCTTGGCCTTGGGGTTTCAGGACTATGGCTACACCTTC
NA TRBJ2-1 NA TRBV4-3 CASSQDQGLYNEQFF TGCGCCAGCAGCCAAGATCAGGGTTTGTACAATGAGCAGTTCTTC
NA TRBJ1-1 NA TRBV7-3 CASSPDTTGTEAFF TGTGCCAGCAGCCCTGACACCACGGGAACTGAAGCTTTCTTT
NA TRBJ2-7 once TRBV7-2 CASSLVGQSFYEQYF TGTGCCAGCAGCTTAGTCGGACAGTCCTTCTACGAGCAGTACTTC
NA TRBJ1-1 NA TRBV14 CASSPSTNTEAFF TGTGCCAGCAGCCCCTCGACGAACACTGAAGCTTTCTTT
TRBD1 TRBJ2-7 NA TRBV24-1 CATSDLRDSDEQYF TGTGCCACCAGTGATTTACGGGACAGTGACGAGCAGTACTTC
TRBD2 TRBJ2-5 NA TRBV5-6 CASSSFYGGGPQETQYF TGTGCCAGCAGCTCGTTTTATGGCGGGGGTCCGCAAGAGACCCAGTACTTC
TRBD2 TRBJ2-2 NA TRBV7-7 CASSLGAGGRAGELFF TGTGCCAGCAGCTTAGGGGCGGGGGGCCGCGCCGGGGAGCTGTTTTTT
NA TRBJ1-1 NA TRBV6-5 CASSYYQGRTEAFF TGTGCCAGCAGTTACTACCAGGGGCGAACTGAAGCTTTCTTT
TRBD1 TRBJ1-6 NA TRBV18 CASSPGLSTGKNSPLHF TGTGCCAGCTCACCTGGCTTATCGACAGGGAAGAATTCACCCCTCCACTTT
TRBD2 TRBJ2-1 NA TRBV27 CAHRREVSYNEQFF TGTGCCCACAGGCGGGAGGTGTCCTACAATGAGCAGTTCTTC
NA TRBJ2-1 NA TRBV6-2/TRBV6-3 CASSDRSFNEQFF TGTGCCAGCAGTGACCGATCCTTCAATGAGCAGTTCTTC
NA TRBJ2-7 few TRBV6-6 CASTEGSYEQYF TGTGCCAGCACAGAAGGGTCCTACGAGCAGTACTTC
TRBD2 TRBJ2-3 NA TRBV7-3 CASSLTSGRDTQYF TGTGCCAGCAGCTTAACTAGCGGGAGAGATACGCAGTATTTT
TRBD1 TRBJ2-2 NA TRBV29-1 CSVEDRGPGELFF TGCAGCGTTGAAGACAGGGGGCCCGGGGAGCTGTTTTTT
TRBD2 TRBJ2-7 NA TRBV6-5 CASSYSTGGAYEQYF TGTGCCAGCAGTTACTCGACCGGGGGGGCCTACGAGCAGTACTTC
NA TRBJ2-5 NA TRBV5-4 CASSLDGRKETQYF TGTGCCAGCAGCTTGGATGGACGGAAAGAGACCCAGTACTTC
NA TRBJ2-7 NA TRBV3-1/TRBV3-2 CASSQGYGPRGEQYF TGTGCCAGCAGCCAAGGTTACGGACCCAGGGGCGAGCAGTACTTC
TRBD1 TRBJ1-5 NA TRBV19 CASSKDRGPGQPQHF TGTGCCAGTAGTAAAGACAGGGGGCCAGGTCAGCCCCAGCATTTT
NA TRBJ2-2 NA TRBV20-1 CSASPFGQGTGELFF TGCAGTGCTAGTCCATTCGGGCAAGGCACCGGGGAGCTGTTTTTT
NA TRBJ1-6 once TRBV11-2 CASSLEVSYNSPLHF TGTGCCAGCAGCTTAGAGGTCAGCTATAATTCACCCCTCCACTTT
NA TRBJ2-7 once TRBV5-1 CASRASSSYEQYF TGCGCCAGCAGGGCGTCCAGCTCCTACGAGCAGTACTTC
TRBD1 TRBJ1-6 NA TRBV7-9 CASRSRQGLNSPLHF TGTGCCAGCAGGAGCAGACAGGGACTTAATTCACCCCTCCACTTT
TRBD1 TRBJ1-4 NA TRBV5-8 CASSLGTGNEKLFF TGTGCCAGCAGCCTAGGGACAGGGAATGAAAAACTGTTTTTT
TRBD2 TRBJ2-1 NA TRBV5-1 CASSLGLAGITEQFF TGCGCCAGCAGCCTCGGACTAGCGGGGATTACTGAGCAGTTCTTC
NA TRBJ2-1 once TRBV7-2 CASSLGQIDNEQFF TGTGCCAGCAGCTTAGGCCAAATAGACAATGAGCAGTTCTTC
NA TRBJ1-2 once TRBV5-1 CASSSGDDYGYTF TGCGCCAGCAGCTCAGGGGACGACTATGGCTACACCTTC
NA TRBJ1-1 NA TRBV3-1/TRBV3-2 CASSQLRGKRNTEAFF TGTGCCAGCAGCCAATTACGGGGAAAGCGGAACACTGAAGCTTTCTTT
NA TRBJ1-1 NA TRBV7-2 CASSLRSGEAFF TGTGCCAGCAGCTTAAGGTCGGGTGAAGCTTTCTTT
TRBD2 TRBJ2-1 NA TRBV27 CASSWGAGYYNEQFF TGTGCCAGCAGTTGGGGAGCGGGATACTACAATGAGCAGTTCTTC
NA TRBJ1-5 NA TRBV19 CASSIFGEGQPQHF TGTGCCAGTAGTATATTCGGGGAAGGTCAGCCCCAGCATTTT
NA TRBJ2-2 NA TRBV18 CASSPLNSRAGELFF TGTGCCAGCTCACCACTAAACAGTCGGGCCGGGGAGCTGTTTTTT
NA TRBJ1-3 NA TRBV4-1 CASSQDRVWGRGTGNTIYF TGCGCCAGCAGCCAAGATCGGGTGTGGGGGCGCGGAACTGGAAACACCATATATTTT
NA TRBJ2-7 NA TRBV7-8 CASSLSTGPYEQYF TGTGCCAGCAGCTTATCAACAGGTCCCTACGAGCAGTACTTC
NA TRBJ2-7 NA TRBV14 CASSQGDFPYPGYEQYF TGTGCCAGCAGCCAAGGCGATTTTCCCTACCCGGGCTACGAGCAGTACTTC
TRBD1 TRBJ2-5 NA TRBV11-3 CASSLGTGGGETQYF TGTGCCAGCAGCTTGGGGACAGGGGGTGGCGAGACCCAGTACTTC
NA TRBJ1-3 few TRBV30 CAWSLGRGSDTIYF TGTGCCTGGAGTTTGGGTAGGGGATCGGACACCATATATTTT
TRBD1 TRBJ2-1 NA TRBV5-6 CASTDTGTEYNEQFF TGTGCCAGCACCGATACCGGGACAGAGTACAATGAGCAGTTCTTC
NA TRBJ2-7 many TRBV7-8 CASSLKGSNEQYF TGTGCCAGCAGCTTAAAGGGAAGCAACGAGCAGTACTTC
NA TRBJ2-7 NA TRBV3-1/TRBV3-2 CASSVLSPGLWTYEQYF TGTGCCAGCAGCGTTCTTTCCCCGGGACTCTGGACCTACGAGCAGTACTTC
TRBD1 TRBJ2-7 NA TRBV2 CASSEDRRQGVWEQYF TGTGCCAGCAGTGAAGATAGGAGGCAGGGGGTTTGGGAGCAGTACTTC
NA TRBJ1-2 NA TRBV19 CASSWASNGYTF TGTGCCAGTAGTTGGGCAAGTAATGGCTACACCTTC
NA TRBJ1-1 NA TRBV21-1 CASSKDTEAFF TGTGCCAGCAGCAAAGACACTGAAGCTTTCTTT
NA TRBJ1-2 NA TRBV6-1 CASSEGVNYGYTF TGTGCCAGCAGTGAGGGGGTTAACTATGGCTACACCTTC
TRBD2 TRBJ2-1 NA TRBV19 CASSIRTSGGNEQFF TGTGCCAGTAGTATCCGGACCAGCGGGGGGAATGAGCAGTTCTTC
TRBD1 TRBJ2-3 NA TRBV10-3 CAISRQGASTDTQYF TGTGCCATCAGTAGGCAGGGGGCAAGCACAGATACGCAGTATTTT
NA TRBJ2-2 NA TRBV27 CASSSGGGANTGELFF TGTGCCAGCAGTTCTGGGGGGGGCGCGAACACCGGGGAGCTGTTTTTT
NA TRBJ2-7 NA TRBV7-2 CASSLRRQGEQYF TGTGCCAGCAGCTTACGGCGGCAGGGGGAGCAGTACTTC
NA TRBJ2-1 once TRBV7-3 CASSPRNPGYNEQFF TGTGCCAGCAGCCCCCGCAACCCGGGTTACAATGAGCAGTTCTTC
NA TRBJ1-1 NA TRBV7-9 CASSLFSVASEAFF TGTGCCAGCAGCTTATTTTCGGTGGCTTCCGAAGCTTTCTTT
NA TRBJ2-7 NA TRBV5-1 CASSNEGGSYEQYF TGCGCCAGCAGCAATGAGGGGGGATCCTACGAGCAGTACTTC